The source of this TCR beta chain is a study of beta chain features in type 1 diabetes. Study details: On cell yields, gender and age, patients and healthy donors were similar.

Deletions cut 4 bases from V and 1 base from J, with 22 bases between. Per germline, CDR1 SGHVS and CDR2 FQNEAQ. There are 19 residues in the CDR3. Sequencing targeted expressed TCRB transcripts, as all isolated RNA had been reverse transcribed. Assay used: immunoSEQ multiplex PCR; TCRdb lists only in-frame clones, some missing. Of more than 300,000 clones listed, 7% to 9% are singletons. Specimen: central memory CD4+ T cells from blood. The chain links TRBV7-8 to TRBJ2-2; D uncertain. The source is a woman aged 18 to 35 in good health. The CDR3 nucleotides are TGTGCCAGCAGCTCCGGATTTGGTGTCGGCTTAGGGAACACCGGGGAGCTGTTTTTT. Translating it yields CASSSGFGVGLGNTGELFF.